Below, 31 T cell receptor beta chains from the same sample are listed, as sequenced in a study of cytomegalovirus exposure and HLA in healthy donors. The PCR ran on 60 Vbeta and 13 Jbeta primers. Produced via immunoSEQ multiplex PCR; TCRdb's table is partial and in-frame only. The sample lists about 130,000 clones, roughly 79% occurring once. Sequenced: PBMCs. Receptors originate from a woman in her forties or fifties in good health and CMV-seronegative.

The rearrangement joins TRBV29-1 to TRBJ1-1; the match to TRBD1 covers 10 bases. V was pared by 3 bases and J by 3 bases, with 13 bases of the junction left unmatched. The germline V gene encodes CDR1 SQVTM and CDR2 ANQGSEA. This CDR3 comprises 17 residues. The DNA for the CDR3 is TGCAGCGTTGACCTCTCGACCGGGACAGGGGTCGACACTGAAGCTTTCTTT. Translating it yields CSVDLSTGTGVDTEAFF. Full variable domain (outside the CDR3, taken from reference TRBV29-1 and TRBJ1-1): SAVISQKPSRDICQRGTSLTIQCQVDSQVTMMFWYRQQPGQSLTLIATANQGSEATYESGFVIDKFPISRPNLTFSTLTVSNMSPEDSSIYLCSVDLSTGTGVDTEAFFGQGTRLTVV.

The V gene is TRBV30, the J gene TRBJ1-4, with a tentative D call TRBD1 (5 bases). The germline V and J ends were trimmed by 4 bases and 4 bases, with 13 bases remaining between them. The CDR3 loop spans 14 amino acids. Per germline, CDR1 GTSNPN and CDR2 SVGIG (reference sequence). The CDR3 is CAWTFQGLNEKLFF. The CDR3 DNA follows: TGTGCCTGGACCTTCCAGGGCCTTAATGAAAAACTGTTTTTT.

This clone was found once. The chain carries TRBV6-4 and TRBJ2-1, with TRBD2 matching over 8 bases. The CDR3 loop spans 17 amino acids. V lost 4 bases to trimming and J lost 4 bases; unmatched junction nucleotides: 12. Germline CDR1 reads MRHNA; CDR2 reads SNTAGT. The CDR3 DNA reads TGTGCCAGCAGTGCCCCGTGGCTAGCGGGCATTTACAATGAGCAGTTCTTC. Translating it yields CASSAPWLAGIYNEQFF.

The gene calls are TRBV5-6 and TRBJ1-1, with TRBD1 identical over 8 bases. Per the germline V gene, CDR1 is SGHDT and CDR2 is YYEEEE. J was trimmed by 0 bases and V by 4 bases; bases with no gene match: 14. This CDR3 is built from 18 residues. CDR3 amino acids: CASSPGQGGINMNTEAFF. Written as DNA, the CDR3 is TGTGCCAGCAGCCCTGGACAGGGAGGCATTAACATGAACACTGAAGCTTTCTTT.

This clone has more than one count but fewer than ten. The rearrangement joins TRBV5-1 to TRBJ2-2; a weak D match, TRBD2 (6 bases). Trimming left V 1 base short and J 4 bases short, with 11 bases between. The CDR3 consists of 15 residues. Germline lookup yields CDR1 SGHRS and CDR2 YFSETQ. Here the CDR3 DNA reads TGCGCCAGCAGCTTGACCGGGACTTTCACCGGGGAGCTGTTTTTT. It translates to CASSLTGTFTGELFF.

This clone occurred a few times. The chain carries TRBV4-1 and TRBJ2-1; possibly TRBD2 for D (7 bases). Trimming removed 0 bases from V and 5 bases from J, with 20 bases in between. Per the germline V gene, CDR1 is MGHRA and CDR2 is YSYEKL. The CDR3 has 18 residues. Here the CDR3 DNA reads TGCGCCAGCAGCCAAGACCCTACAGGGAGGGGGGCGAACAATGAGCAGTTCTTC. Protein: CASSQDPTGRGANNEQFF.

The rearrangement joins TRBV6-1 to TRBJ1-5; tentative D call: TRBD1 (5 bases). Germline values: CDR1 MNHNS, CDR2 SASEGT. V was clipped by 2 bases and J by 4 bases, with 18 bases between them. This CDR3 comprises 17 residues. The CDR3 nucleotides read TGTGCCAGCAGTGAAAATCCAGGGCGGACAATGAATCAGCCCCAGCATTTT. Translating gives CASSENPGRTMNQPQHF.

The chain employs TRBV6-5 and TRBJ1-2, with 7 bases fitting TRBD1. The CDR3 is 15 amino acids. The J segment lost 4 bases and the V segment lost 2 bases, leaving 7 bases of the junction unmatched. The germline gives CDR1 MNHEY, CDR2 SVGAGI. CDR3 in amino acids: CASSYRTGALYGYTF. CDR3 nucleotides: TGTGCCAGCAGTTACCGAACAGGGGCCCTCTATGGCTACACCTTC.

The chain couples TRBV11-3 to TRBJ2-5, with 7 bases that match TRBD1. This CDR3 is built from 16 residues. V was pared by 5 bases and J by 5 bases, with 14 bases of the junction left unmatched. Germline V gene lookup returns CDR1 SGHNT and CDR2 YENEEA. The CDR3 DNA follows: TGTGCCAGCAGCACGAACAGGGGCCCTGGCTCGGAGACCCAGTACTTC. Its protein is CASSTNRGPGSETQYF.

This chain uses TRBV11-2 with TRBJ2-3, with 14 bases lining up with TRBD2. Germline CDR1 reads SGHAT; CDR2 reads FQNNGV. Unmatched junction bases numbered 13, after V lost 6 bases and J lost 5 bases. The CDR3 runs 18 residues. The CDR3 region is CASSPVRGLAGVVDTQYF. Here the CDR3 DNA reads TGTGCCAGCAGTCCAGTCCGGGGACTAGCGGGAGTAGTAGATACGCAGTATTTT. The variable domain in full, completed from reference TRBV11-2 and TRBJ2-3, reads EAGVAQSPRYKIIEKRQSVAFWCNPISGHATLYWYQQILGQGPKLLIQFQNNGVVDDSQLPKDRFSAERLKGVDSTLKIQPAKLEDSAVYLCASSPVRGLAGVVDTQYFGPGTRLTVL.

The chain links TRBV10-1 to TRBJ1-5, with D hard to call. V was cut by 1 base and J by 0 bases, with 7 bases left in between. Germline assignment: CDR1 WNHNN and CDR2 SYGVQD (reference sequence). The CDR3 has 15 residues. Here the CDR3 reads CASSECQYSNQPQHF. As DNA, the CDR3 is TGCGCCAGCAGTGAGTGTCAGTATAGCAATCAGCCCCAGCATTTT.

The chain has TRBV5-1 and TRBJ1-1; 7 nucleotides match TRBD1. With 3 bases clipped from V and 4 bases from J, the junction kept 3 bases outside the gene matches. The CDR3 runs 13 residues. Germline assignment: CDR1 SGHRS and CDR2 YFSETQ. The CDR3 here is CASSSGGGTEAFF. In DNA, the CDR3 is TGCGCCAGCAGCTCAGGGGGTGGCACTGAAGCTTTCTTT.

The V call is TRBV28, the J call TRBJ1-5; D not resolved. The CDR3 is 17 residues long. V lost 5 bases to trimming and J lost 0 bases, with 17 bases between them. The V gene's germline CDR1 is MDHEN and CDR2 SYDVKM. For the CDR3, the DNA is TGTGCCAGCAGTCCCCCGGGCCAAGGACTTAGCAATCAGCCCCAGCATTTT. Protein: CASSPPGQGLSNQPQHF.

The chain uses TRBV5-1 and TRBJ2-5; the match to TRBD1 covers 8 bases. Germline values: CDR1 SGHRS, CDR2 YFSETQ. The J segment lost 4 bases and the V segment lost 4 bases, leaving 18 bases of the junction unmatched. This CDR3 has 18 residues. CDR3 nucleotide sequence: TGCGCCAGCAGCCCAGGGCCGTTTTTGACAGGGGCCGGAGAGACCCAGTACTTC. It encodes CASSPGPFLTGAGETQYF.

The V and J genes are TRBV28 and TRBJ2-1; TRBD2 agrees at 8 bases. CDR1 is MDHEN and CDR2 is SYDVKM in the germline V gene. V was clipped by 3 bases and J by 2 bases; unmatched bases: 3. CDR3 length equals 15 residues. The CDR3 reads CASSFPGRAYNEQFF. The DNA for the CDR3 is TGTGCCAGCAGTTTTCCCGGGAGGGCCTACAATGAGCAGTTCTTC.

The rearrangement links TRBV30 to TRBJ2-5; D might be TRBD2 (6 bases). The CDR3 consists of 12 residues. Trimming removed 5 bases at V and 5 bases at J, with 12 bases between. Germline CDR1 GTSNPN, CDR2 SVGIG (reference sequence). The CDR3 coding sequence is TGTGCCTGGGGGGACTCCAGGGAGACCCAGTACTTC. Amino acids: CAWGDSRETQYF.

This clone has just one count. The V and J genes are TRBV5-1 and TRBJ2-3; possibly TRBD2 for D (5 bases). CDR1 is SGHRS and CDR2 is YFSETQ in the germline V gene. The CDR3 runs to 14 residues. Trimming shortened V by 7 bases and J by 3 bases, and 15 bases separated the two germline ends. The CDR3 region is CASSRESETDTQYF. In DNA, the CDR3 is TGCGCCAGCTCCCGGGAATCAGAGACAGATACGCAGTATTTT.

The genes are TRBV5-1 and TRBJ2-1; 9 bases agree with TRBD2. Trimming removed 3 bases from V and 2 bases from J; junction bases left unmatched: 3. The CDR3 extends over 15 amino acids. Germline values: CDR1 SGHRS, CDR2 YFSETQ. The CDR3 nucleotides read TGCGCCAGCAGCTCGCCTAGCGGGACCTACAATGAGCAGTTCTTC. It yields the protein CASSSPSGTYNEQFF.

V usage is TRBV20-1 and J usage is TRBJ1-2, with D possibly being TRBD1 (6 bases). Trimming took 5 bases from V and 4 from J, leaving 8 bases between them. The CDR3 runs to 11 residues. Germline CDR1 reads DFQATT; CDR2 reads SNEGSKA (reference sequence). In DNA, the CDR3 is TGCAGTGCTCGGGACACCTATGGCTACACCTTC. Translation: CSARDTYGYTF.

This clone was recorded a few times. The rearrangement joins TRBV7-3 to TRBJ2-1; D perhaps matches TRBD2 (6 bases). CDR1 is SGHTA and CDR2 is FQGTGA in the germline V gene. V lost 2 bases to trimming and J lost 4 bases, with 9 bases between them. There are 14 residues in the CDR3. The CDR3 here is CASSLSSEYNEQFF. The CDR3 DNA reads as TGTGCCAGCAGCTTATCTAGCGAGTACAATGAGCAGTTCTTC.

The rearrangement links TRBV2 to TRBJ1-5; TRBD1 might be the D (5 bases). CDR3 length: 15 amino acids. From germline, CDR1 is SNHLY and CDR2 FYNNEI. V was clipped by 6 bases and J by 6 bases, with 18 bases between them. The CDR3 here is CASSGSGGAGQPQHF. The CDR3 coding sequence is TGTGCCAGCAGCGGATCCGGGGGAGCGGGTCAGCCCCAGCATTTT.

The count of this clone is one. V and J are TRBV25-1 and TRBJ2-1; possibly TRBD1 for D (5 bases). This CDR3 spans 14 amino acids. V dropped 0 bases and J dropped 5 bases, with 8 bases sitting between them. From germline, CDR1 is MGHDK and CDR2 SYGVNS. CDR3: CASSEYRGNNEQFF. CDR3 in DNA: TGTGCCAGCAGTGAATATAGGGGTAACAATGAGCAGTTCTTC.

CDR3 residues: CSVGDPRQGNGYTF. The CDR3 DNA reads TGCAGCGTTGGGGATCCGAGACAGGGAAATGGCTACACCTTC. This chain joins TRBV29-1 and TRBJ1-2; 7 positions agree with TRBD1. V lost 4 bases, J lost 6 bases, and 11 bases stayed unmatched. The CDR3 spans 14 residues. Germline-derived CDR1 and CDR2 are SQVTM and ANQGSEA.

The CDR3 bases are TGTGCCAGCGGGGGGAGGGGAAACAATCAGCCCCAGCATTTT. Protein product: CASGGRGNNQPQHF. The V gene is TRBV2, the J gene TRBJ1-5, with TRBD1 as a possible D gene (5 bases). The germline CDR1 and CDR2 sequences are SNHLY and FYNNEI. The CDR3 loop spans 14 amino acids. Trimming removed 8 bases at V and 3 bases at J, with 14 bases between.

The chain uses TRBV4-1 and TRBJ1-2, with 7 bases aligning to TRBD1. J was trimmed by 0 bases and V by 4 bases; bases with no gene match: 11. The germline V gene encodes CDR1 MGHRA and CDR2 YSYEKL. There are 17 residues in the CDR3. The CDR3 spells CASSLLHGQATNYGYTF. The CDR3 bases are TGCGCCAGCAGCCTCCTGCATGGACAGGCCACTAACTATGGCTACACCTTC.

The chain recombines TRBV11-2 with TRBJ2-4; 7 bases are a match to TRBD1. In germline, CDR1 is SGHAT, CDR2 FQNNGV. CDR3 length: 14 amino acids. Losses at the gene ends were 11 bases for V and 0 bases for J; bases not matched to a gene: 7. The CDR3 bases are TGTGCCTGCCGACAGGGTCTAGCCAAAAACATTCAGTACTTC. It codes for CACRQGLAKNIQYF. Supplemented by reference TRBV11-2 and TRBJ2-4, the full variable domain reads EAGVAQSPRYKIIEKRQSVAFWCNPISGHATLYWYQQILGQGPKLLIQFQNNGVVDDSQLPKDRFSAERLKGVDSTLKIQPAKLEDSAVYLCACRQGLAKNIQYFGAGTRLSVL.

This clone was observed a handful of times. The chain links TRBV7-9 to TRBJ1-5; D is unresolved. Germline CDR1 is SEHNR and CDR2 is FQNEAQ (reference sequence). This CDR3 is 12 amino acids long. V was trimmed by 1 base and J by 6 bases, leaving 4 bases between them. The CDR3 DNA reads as TGTGCCAGCAGCTTAGAGCGTCAGCCCCAGCATTTT. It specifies CASSLERQPQHF. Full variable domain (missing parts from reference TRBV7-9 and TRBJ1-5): DTGVSQNPRHKITKRGQNVTFRCDPISEHNRLYWYRQTLGQGPEFLTYFQNEAQLEKSRLLSDRFSAERPKGSFSTLEIQRTEQGDSAMYLCASSLERQPQHFGDGTRLSIL.

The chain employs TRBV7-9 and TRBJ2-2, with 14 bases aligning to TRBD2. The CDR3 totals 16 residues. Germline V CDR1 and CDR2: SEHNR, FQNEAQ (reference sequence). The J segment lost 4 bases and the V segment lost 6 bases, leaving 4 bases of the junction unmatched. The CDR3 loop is CASRGTSGSPTGELFF. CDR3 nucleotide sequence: TGTGCCAGCAGGGGGACTAGCGGGAGTCCCACCGGGGAGCTGTTTTTT. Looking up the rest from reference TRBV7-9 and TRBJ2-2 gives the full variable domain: DTGVSQNPRHKITKRGQNVTFRCDPISEHNRLYWYRQTLGQGPEFLTYFQNEAQLEKSRLLSDRFSAERPKGSFSTLEIQRTEQGDSAMYLCASRGTSGSPTGELFFGEGSRLTVL.

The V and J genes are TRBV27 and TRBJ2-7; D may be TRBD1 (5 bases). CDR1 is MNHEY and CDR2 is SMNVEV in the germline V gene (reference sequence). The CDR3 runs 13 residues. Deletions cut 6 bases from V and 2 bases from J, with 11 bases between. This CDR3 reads CASSPGLTYEQYV. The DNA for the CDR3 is TGTGCCAGCAGCCCAGGGCTTACCTACGAGCAGTACGTC.

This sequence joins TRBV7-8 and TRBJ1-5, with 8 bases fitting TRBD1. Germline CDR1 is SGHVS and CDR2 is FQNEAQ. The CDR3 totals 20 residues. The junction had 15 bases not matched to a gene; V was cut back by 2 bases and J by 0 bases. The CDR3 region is CASSLRWAPGGRYSNQPQHF. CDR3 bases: TGTGCCAGCAGCTTAAGGTGGGCTCCAGGGGGCCGTTATAGCAATCAGCCCCAGCATTTT.

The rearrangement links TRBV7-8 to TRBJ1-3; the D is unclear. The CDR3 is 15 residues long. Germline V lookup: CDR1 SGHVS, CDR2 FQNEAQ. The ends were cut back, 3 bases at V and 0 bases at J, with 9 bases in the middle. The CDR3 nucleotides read TGTGCCAGCAGCTTGCCTATGATCTCTGGAAACACCATATATTTT. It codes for CASSLPMISGNTIYF. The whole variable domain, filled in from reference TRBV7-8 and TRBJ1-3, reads GAGVSQSPRYKVAKRGQDVALRCDPISGHVSLFWYQQALGQGPEFLTYFQNEAQLDKSGLPSDRFFAERPEGSVSTLKIQRTQQEDSAVYLCASSLPMISGNTIYFGEGSWLTVV.